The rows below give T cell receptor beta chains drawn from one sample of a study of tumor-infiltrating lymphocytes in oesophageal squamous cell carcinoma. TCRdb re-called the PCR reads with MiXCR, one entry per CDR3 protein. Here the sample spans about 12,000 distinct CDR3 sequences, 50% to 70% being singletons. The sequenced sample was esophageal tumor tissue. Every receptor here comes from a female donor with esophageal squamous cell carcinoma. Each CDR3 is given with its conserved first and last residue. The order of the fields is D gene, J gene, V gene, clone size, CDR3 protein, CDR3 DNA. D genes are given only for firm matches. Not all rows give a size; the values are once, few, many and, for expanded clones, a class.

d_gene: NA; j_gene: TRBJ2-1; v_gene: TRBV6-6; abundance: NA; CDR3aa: CASSYSMAPQGYNEQFF; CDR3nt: TGTGCCAGCAGTTACTCGATGGCGCCACAGGGTTACAATGAGCAGTTCTTC
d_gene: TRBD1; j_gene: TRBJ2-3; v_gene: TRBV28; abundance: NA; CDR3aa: CASIEGAGGTDTQYF; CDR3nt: TGTGCCAGCATCGAGGGGGCAGGGGGCACAGATACGCAGTATTTT
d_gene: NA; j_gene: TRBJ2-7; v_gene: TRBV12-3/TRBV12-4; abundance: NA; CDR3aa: CASSYVSSYNEQYF; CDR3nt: TGTGCCAGCAGTTACGTCAGCTCCTACAATGAGCAGTACTTC
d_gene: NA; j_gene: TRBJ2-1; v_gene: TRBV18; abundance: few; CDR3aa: CASSLSPGENNEQFF; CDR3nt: TGTGCCAGCTCACTTTCTCCGGGAGAGAACAATGAGCAGTTCTTC
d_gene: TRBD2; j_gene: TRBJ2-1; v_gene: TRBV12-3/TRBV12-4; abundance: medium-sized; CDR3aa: CASSPPGASGRGGRWNEQFF; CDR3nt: TGTGCCAGCAGCCCCCCCGGGGCTAGCGGGAGAGGGGGTCGATGGAATGAGCAGTTCTTC
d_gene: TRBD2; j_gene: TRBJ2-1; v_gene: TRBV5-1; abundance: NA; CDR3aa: CASSSAYSGIIDEQFF; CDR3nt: TGCGCCAGCAGCTCCGCTTATAGCGGGATTATCGATGAGCAGTTCTTC
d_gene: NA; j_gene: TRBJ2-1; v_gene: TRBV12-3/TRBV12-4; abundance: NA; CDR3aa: CASNRDSLFNEQFF; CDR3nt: TGTGCCAGCAACCGGGACTCCCTATTCAATGAGCAGTTCTTC
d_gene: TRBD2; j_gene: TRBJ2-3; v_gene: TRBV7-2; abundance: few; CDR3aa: CASSLGEGGSLTDTQYF; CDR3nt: TGTGCCAGCAGCTTAGGGGAAGGCGGGAGCCTCACAGATACGCAGTATTTT
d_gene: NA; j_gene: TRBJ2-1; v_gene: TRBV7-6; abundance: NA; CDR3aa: CASSSQQANEQFF; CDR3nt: TGTGCCAGCAGCTCCCAACAGGCAAATGAGCAGTTCTTC
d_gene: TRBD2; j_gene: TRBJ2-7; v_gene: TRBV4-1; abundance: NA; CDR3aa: CASSLGLAVNEQYF; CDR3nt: TGTGCCAGCAGCCTGGGACTAGCGGTTAACGAGCAGTACTTC
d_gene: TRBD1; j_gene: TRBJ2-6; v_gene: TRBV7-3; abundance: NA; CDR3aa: CASSGVRDRVSGANVLTF; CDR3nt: TGTGCCAGCAGCGGAGTACGGGACAGGGTGTCTGGGGCCAACGTCCTGACTTTC
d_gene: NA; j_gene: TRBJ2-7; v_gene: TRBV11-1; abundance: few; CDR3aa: CASSSWERVF; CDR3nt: TGTGCCAGCAGCTCGTGGGAAAGGGTGTTC
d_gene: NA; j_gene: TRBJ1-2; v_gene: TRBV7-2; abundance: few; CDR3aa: CASSLDRYLSPHGYTF; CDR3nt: TGTGCCAGCAGCTTGGATCGCTACCTAAGCCCCCATGGCTACACCTTC
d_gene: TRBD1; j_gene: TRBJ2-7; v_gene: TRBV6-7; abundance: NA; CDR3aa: CASTYVGGQGSSEQYF; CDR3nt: TGTGCCAGCACTTACGTGGGGGGACAGGGGAGTAGCGAGCAGTACTTC
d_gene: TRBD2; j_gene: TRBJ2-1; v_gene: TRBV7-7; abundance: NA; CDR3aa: CASSPGLAGSYNEQFF; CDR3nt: TGTGCTAGCAGCCCCGGACTAGCGGGCTCCTACAATGAGCAGTTCTTC
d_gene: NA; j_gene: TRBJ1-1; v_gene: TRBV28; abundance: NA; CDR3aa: CASSLATEAFF; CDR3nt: TGTGCCAGCAGTTTGGCCACTGAAGCTTTCTTT
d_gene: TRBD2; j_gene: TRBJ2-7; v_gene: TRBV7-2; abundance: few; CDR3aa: CASSLGSGAYYEQYF; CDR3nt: TGTGCCAGCAGCTTAGGTAGCGGGGCCTACTACGAGCAGTACTTC
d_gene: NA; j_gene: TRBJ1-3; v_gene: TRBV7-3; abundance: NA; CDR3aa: CASSLDLTENSGNTIYF; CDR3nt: TGTGCCAGCAGCTTAGATCTTACAGAGAACTCTGGAAACACCATATATTTT
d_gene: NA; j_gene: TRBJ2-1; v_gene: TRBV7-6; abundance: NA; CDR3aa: CASSVTPSVLGNEQFF; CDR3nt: TGTGCCAGCAGCGTCACCCCTAGCGTGTTAGGCAATGAGCAGTTCTTT
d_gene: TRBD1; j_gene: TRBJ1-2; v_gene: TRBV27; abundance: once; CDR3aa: CASRPGQMELANYGYTF; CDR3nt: TGTGCCAGCAGACCGGGACAGATGGAGTTAGCTAACTATGGCTACACCTTC
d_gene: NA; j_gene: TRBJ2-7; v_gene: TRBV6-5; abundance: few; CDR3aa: CASSYSLVGGYEQYF; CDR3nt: TGTGCCAGCAGTTACTCCCTAGTGGGAGGTTACGAGCAGTACTTC
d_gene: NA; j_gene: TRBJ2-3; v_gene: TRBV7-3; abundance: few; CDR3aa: CAIPLRGPSTDTQYF; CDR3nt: TGTGCCATCCCCCTGAGGGGACCAAGCACAGATACGCAGTATTTT
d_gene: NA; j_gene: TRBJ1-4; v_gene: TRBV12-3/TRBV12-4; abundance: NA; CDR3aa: CASSEGRRVIEKLFF; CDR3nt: TGTGCCAGCAGCGAAGGGCGCAGGGTGATAGAAAAACTGTTTTTT
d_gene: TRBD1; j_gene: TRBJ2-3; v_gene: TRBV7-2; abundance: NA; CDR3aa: CASSFDAGGTDTQYF; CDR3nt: TGTGCCAGCAGCTTCGATGCAGGGGGTACAGATACGCAGTATTTT
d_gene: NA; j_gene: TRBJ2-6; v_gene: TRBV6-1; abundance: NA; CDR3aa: CASVYSGANVLTF; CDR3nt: TGTGCCAGCGTGTACTCTGGGGCCAACGTCCTGACTTTC
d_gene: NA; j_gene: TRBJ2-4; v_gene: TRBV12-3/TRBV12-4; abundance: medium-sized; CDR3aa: CASSLASTGPHPDLYKNIQYF; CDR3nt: TGTGCCAGCAGTTTAGCTTCGACAGGCCCCCATCCGGATCTCTACAAAAACATTCAGTACTTC
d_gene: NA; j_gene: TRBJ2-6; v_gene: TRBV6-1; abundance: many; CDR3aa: CASRGGRLVSGANVLTF; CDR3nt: TGTGCCAGCAGGGGAGGCAGGCTTGTCTCCGGGGCCAACGTCCTGACTTTC
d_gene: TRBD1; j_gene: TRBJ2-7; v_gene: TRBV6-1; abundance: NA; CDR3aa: CASSYADRGGFHF; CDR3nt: TGTGCCAGCAGTTACGCGGACAGGGGGGGGTTCCACTTC
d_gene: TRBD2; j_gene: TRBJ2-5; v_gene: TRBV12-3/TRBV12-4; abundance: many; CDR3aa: CASSATSEGNQETQYF; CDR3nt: TGTGCCAGCAGCGCGACTAGCGAGGGCAACCAAGAGACCCAGTACTTC
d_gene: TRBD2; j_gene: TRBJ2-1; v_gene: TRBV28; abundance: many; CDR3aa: CASSSPGTSDYNEQFF; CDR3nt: TGTGCCAGCAGTTCACCCGGGACTAGCGACTACAATGAGCAGTTCTTC
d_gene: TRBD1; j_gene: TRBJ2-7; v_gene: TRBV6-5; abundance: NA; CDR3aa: CASSTPTGTGGYEQYF; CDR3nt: TGTGCCAGCAGCACCCCAACCGGGACAGGGGGCTACGAGCAGTACTTC
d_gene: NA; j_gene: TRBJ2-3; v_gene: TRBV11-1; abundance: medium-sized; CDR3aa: CASSGRGQPSTDTQYF; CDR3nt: TGTGCCAGCAGCGGCAGAGGACAGCCTAGCACAGATACGCAGTATTTT
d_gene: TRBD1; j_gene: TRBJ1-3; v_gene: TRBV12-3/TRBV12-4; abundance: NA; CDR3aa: CASSLALTGNSGNTIYF; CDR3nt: TGTGCCAGCAGTTTAGCCCTGACAGGGAACTCTGGAAACACCATATATTTT
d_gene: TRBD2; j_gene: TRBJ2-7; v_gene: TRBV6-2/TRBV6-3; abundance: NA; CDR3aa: CASSSGTSGSYEQYF; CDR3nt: TGTGCCAGCAGCTCCGGGACTAGCGGGAGTTACGAGCAGTACTTC
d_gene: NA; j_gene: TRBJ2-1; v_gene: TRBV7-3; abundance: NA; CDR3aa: CASSLIRDGEQFF; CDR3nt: TGTGCCAGCAGCTTAATCCGGGATGGTGAGCAGTTCTTC
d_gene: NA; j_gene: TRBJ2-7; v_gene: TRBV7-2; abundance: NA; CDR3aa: CASSFSIYEQYF; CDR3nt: TGTGCCAGCAGCTTTTCGATCTACGAGCAGTACTTC
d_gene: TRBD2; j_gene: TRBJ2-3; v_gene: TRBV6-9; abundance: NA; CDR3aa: CASTRGPGGADTQYF; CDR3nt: TGTGCCAGCACCCGAGGGCCCGGGGGGGCAGATACGCAGTATTTT
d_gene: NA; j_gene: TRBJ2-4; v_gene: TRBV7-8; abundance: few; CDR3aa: CASSLVPSGTARNIQYF; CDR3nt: TGTGCCAGCAGCTTAGTTCCCTCCGGGACCGCGAGGAACATTCAGTACTTC
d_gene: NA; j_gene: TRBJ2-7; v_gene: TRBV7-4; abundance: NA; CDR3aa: CASSLPAHEQYF; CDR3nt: TGTGCCAGCAGTTTACCAGCCCACGAGCAGTACTTC
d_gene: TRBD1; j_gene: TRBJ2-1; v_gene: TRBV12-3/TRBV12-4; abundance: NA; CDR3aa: CASSRTGGGYNEQFF; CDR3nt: TGTGCCAGCAGCCGGACAGGGGGTGGCTACAATGAGCAGTTCTTC
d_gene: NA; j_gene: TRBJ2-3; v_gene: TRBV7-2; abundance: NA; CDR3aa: CASSLVPPDTQYF; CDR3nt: TGTGCCAGCAGCTTAGTTCCCCCAGATACGCAGTATTTT
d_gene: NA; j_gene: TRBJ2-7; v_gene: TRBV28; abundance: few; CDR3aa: CASSLRILEQYF; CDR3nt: TGTGCCAGCAGTTTAAGGATCCTTGAGCAGTACTTC
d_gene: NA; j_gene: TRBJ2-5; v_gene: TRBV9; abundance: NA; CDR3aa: CASSVAFQETQYF; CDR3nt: TGTGCCAGCAGCGTAGCTTTCCAAGAGACCCAGTACTTC
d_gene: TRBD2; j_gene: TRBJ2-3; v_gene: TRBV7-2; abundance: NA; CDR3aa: CASSLATSGGSYF; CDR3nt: TGTGCCAGCAGCCTAGCGACTAGCGGGGGGTCGTATTTT
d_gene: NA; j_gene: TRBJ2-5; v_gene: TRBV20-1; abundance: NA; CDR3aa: CSARDLAYGLETQYF; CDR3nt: TGCAGTGCTAGGGACCTAGCGTATGGTTTGGAGACCCAGTACTTC
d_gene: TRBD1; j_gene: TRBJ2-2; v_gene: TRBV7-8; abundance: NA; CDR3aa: CASSSGQGGTGELFF; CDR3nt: TGTGCCAGCAGCTCGGGACAGGGAGGGACCGGGGAGCTGTTTTTT
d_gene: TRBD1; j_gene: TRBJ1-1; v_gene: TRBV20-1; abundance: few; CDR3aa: CSARERDRGITEAFF; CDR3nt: TGCAGTGCTAGAGAGAGGGACAGGGGTATCACTGAAGCTTTCTTT
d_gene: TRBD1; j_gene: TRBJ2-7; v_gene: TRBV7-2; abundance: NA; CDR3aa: CASSRGQTYEQYF; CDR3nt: TGTGCCAGCAGCCGGGGACAGACCTACGAGCAGTACTTC
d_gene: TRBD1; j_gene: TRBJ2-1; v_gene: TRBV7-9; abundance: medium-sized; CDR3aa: CASSSRDRGRGEQFF; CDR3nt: TGTGCCAGCTCCTCCCGGGACAGGGGACGGGGTGAGCAGTTCTTC
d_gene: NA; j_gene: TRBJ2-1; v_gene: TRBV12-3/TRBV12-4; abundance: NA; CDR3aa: CASRLALSSYNEQFF; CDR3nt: TGTGCCAGCAGACTAGCCCTGAGCTCCTACAATGAGCAGTTCTTC
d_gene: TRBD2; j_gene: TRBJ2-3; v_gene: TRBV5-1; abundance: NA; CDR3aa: CASSLASGSTDTQYF; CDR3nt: TGCGCCAGCAGCTTGGCTAGCGGGAGCACAGATACGCAGTATTTT
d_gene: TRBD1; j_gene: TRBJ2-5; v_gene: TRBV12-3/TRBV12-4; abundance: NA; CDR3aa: CASSLWGQGYNEQYF; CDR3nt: TGTGCCAGCAGTTTATGGGGACAGGGATACAATGAGCAGTACTTC
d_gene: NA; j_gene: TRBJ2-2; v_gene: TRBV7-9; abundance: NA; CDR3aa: CASSTRRANTGELFF; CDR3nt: TGTGCCAGCAGCACCCGGCGGGCGAACACCGGGGAGCTGTTTTTT